One TCR beta chain is described in this entry. CDR3 size: 17 residues. Between the trimmed V and J ends, which lost 0 bases and 2 bases, there was a span of 18 bases. Germline CDR1 SGHKS, CDR2 YYEKEE (reference sequence). Methods used by the authors: Estimation of nucleated cell counts was performed using reference gene primer amplification. TCRdb's copy holds only in-frame clones and misses some; the assay was immunoSEQ multiplex PCR. That table supplies the V and J calls and clone size; D and trimming were determined from the DNA. The data contain a few hundred thousand clones, around 80% of them seen just once; the ten biggest clones take up more than 1.2%. The sample is drawn from a study of blood T cell repertoires in COVID-19.

Sample: peripheral blood. The receptor's source is a woman between 40 and 50 years old who had recovered from COVID-19. The chain couples TRBV5-5 to TRBJ2-7; D remains unclear. CDR3 DNA sequence: TGTGCCAGCAGCTTGGGCGGAGTACGCGGTAACCCCTACGAGCAGTACTTC. Translation: CASSLGGVRGNPYEQYF. Based on the CDR3 plus reference TRBV5-5 and TRBJ2-7, the full variable domain is DAGVTQSPTHLIKTRGQQVTLRCSPISGHKSVSWYQQVLGQGPQFIFQYYEKEERGRGNFPDRFSARQFPNYSSELNVNALLLGDSALYLCASSLGGVRGNPYEQYFGPGTRLTVT.